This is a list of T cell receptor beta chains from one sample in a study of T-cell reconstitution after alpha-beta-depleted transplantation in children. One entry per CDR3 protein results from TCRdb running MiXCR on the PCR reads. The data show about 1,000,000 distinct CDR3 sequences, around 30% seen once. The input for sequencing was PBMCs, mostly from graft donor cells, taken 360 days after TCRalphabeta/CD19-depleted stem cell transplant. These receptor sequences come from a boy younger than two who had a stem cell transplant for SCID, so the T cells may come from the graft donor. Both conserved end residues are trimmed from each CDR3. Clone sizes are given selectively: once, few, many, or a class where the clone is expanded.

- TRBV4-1 ASSQVFAGPTDTQY
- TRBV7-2 ASSPGLSPGNNEQF
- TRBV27 ASSVRQGQWEQY
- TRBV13 ASSHRDRRAF
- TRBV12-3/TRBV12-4 ASSPRVINYGYT
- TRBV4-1 ASSQERALNTEAF
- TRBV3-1 ASSQGSGTVKNIQY
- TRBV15 ATSRGAETQY
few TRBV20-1 SERQGYTEAF
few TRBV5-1 ASSGARDRGLQQY
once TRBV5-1 ASSKVGGDTEAF
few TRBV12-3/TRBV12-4 ASSLPGATGEAF
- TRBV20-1 SASNLAGANVLT
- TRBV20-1 SAQITGVPANYGYT
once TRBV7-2 AISVGSYNSPLH
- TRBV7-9 ASSRPRGENTEAF